There are a few counts of the clone carrying this T cell receptor (beta chain). Antigen unknown. This entry comes from a study of blood T cells in healthy people across ages. Study-level findings and limits: TCR beta diversity per million T cells fell roughly linearly with age.

Per germline, CDR1 DFQATT and CDR2 SNEGSKA (reference sequence). Trimming shortened V by 6 bases and J by 8 bases, and 11 bases separated the two germline ends. The CDR3 runs to 11 residues. Alongside a J-beta primer mix, a sample-barcoded 5' primer served in a second PCR lasting about 7 to 11 cycles. TCRdb recomputed calls from the 5' RACE reads with MiXCR, one row per CDR3 protein. The repertoire consists of 650,000 to 1,000,000 distinct CDR3 sequences, with about 36% occurring once and the leading ten covering roughly 13%. The receptor comes from a man younger than 30 in good health. Sequencing was carried out using blood. The chain recombines TRBV20-1 with TRBJ2-1; possible D gene TRBD2, 6 bases. CDR3 residues: CSALADDEQFF. The CDR3 DNA reads as TGCAGTGCCTTAGCGGATGATGAGCAGTTCTTC.